This T cell receptor beta chain was obtained from a study of Ad26.COV2.S vaccination and SARS-CoV-2 variants (TCRdb year 2021). For the study in its entirety: Donors in the vaccine arm were drawn from COV1001, a multicentre, randomized, double-blind, placebo-controlled phase I-IIa trial testing Ad26.COV2.S in healthy adults. Ad26.COV2.S was administered intramuscularly at 5 x 10^10 or 1 x 10^11 viral particles, either as a single shot or as two shots given 56 days apart. The specificity and breadth of SARS-CoV-2-reactive T cell receptors after Ad26.COV2.S vaccination were assessed by TCRbeta repertoire sequencing. A total of around 32 samples were included in the TCR-sequenced set, comprising roughly 19 Ad26.COV2.S vaccine recipients, 5 placebo recipients and 8 SARS-CoV-2 convalescent individuals. Trial participants were randomized into five groups of five: low-dose or high-dose Ad26.COV2.S given once or twice, or placebo on both occasions. Investigators remained blinded to trial group allocation during experiments and outcome assessment. Here is what the overall study found, with its caveats: Spike-specific TCR breadth was higher in Ad26.COV2.S recipients than in placebo recipients (P = 0.0014). The study lacked the statistical power to compare responses across vaccine doses or regimens. After vaccination, substantial breadth of spike-specific CD8+ and CD4+ T cell responses was reported. Vaccine and placebo recipients had similar non-spike TCR breadth, a finding consistent with the vaccine containing only spike. The authors noted that the TCR breadth and depth analyses may have underestimated total T cell responses.

With regard to this clone: No cognate antigen has been identified for it. One base away there is no much larger clone; base qualities are not given.

The immunoSEQ Assay was the method used to sequence TCRbeta CDR3 regions. After extraction, genomic DNA underwent amplification by bias-controlled multiplex PCR, followed by high-throughput sequencing. The authors' analysis ran thus. To quantify the absolute abundance of every unique TCRbeta CDR3 region, sequences were collapsed and filtered. T cell fraction was estimated by normalizing TCRbeta template counts to usable DNA, with usable DNA measured through amplification of reference genes found in all nucleated cells. Repertoire TCRs were annotated as SARS-CoV-2-specific when V gene, CDR3 amino acid sequence and J gene were exactly matched to a known reactive TCR set. The reference SARS-CoV-2 TCR set was obtained from MIRA and was filtered for enrichment in COVID-19-positive ImmuneCODE repertoires, whereby public or cross-reactive TCRs were removed. Using the MIRA antigens, annotated TCRs were further analysed by specific ORF or by position within an ORF. Depth was the summed frequency of annotated unique rearrangements, while breadth was defined as annotated unique rearrangements over total unique productive rearrangements. Two-sided Wilcoxon rank-sum tests were used to compare TCR breadth between groups. TCRdb limited this immuneACCESS table to in-frame rearrangements with V and J called. A share of clones is missing; checked studies link under half to unresolved V genes, and the rest is unexplained. That table furnishes V, J and clone size, whereas the DNA furnished D and trimming. The sample yields a few hundred thousand clones; over 75% were counted once. 3.6% of the sample belongs to the ten largest clones.

Trimming at the junction amounts to 0 bases on V and 0 bases on J, and the germline ends lie 15 bases apart. Taken from the germline V gene, the CDR1 and CDR2 loops are LGHNA and YSLEER. Including the terminal cysteine and phenylalanine, the CDR3 comprises 18 residues. Only CDR3 DNA remains: 54 bases, in frame from the first base. The treatment or condition label, as the study defines it: 19 received Ad26.COV2.S at low or high dose, single or two shots; about 5 received placebo; per-sample allocation not given. Repertoires of vaccine and placebo recipients were sequenced from samples taken on day 63 after the first injection. In Cohort 1b, about two dozen adults aged 18-55 years were enrolled at a single site in Boston, USA, between 29 July and 7 August 2020. As a vaccine, Ad26.COV2.S was a replication-incompetent adenovirus type 26 vector that expressed a prefusion-stabilized SARS-CoV-2 spike protein derived from the original Wuhan strain.

Here the sequenced sample was peripheral blood, taken in a trial of Ad26.COV2.S vaccine versus placebo. The sequence derives from a person between 18 and 65 years old who received the Ad26.COV2.S COVID-19 vaccine or a placebo. The sequence links TRBV4-3 to TRBJ2-4, with the D assignment possibly TRBD1 or TRBD2, given 6 matching bases for each. The nucleotide sequence reads TGCGCCAGCAGCCAAGAACGAGCCGGGGGCTTAGCCAAAAACATTCAGTACTTC. Protein translation: CASSQERAGGLAKNIQYF.